The clone carrying this TCR beta chain was observed at least ten times. The antigen is not known. Constant-segment-primed 5'RACE gave TCR alpha and TCR beta cDNA libraries with sample barcodes and UMIs. TCRdb used MiXCR to reprocess the 5' RACE reads, holding one entry per CDR3 protein. The sample lists over 150,000 distinct CDR3 sequences, 10% to 15% seen once, with roughly 3.3% in the top ten. V was clipped by 6 bases and J by 0 bases, with 16 bases between them. Germline CDR1 reads SGHKS; CDR2 reads YYEKEE (reference sequence). This CDR3 is 16 amino acids long. This entry comes from a study of T-cell memory formation after mild COVID-19. Overall study findings and caveats: Largely, contracting CD4+ clones fell within CM and EM, and contracting CD8+ clones within EMRA.

The chain joins TRBV5-5 to TRBJ2-1; the D gene is possibly TRBD1 (5 bases). The sequence came from a man between 18 and 29 years old who had mild COVID-19 (a few samples of this study predate the infection). Cell type and time point are not known. Specimen: PBMCs or a T cell subset sorted from them (not recorded which). The CDR3 here is CASTPQGATSYNEQFF. The CDR3 DNA reads as TGTGCCAGCACCCCGCAAGGGGCCACCTCCTACAATGAGCAGTTCTTC. Together with reference TRBV5-5 and TRBJ2-1, the CDR3 gives the full variable domain: DAGVTQSPTHLIKTRGQQVTLRCSPISGHKSVSWYQQVLGQGPQFIFQYYEKEERGRGNFPDRFSARQFPNYSSELNVNALLLGDSALYLCASTPQGATSYNEQFFGPGTRLTVL.